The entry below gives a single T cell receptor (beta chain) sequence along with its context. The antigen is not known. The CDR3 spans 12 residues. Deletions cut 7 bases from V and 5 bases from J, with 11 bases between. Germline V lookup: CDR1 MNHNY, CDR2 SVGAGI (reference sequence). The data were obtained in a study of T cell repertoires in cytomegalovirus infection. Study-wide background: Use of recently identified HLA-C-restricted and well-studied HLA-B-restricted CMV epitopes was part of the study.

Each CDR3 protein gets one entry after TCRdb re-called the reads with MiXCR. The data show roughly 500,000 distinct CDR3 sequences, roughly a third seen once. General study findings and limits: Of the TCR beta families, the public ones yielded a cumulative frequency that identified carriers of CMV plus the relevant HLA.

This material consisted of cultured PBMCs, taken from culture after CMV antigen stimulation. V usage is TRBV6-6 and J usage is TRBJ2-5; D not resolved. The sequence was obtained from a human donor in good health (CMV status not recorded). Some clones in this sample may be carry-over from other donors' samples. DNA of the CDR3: TGTGCCAGCACCTCGTACCCTGAGACCCAGTACTTC. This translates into CASTSYPETQYF.